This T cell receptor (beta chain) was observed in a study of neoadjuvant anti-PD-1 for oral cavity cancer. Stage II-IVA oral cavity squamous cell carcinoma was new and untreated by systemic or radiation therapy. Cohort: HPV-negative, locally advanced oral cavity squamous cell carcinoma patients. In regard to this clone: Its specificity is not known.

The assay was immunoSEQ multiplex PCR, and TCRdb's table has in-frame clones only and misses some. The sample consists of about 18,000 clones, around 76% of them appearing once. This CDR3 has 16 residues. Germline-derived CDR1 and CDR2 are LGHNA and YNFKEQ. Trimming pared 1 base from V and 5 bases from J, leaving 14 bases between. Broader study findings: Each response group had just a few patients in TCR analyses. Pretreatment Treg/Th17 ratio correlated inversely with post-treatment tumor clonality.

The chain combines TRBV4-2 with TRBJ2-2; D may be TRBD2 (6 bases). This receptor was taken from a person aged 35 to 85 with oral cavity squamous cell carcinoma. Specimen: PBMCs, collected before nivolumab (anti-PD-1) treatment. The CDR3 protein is CASSQALSGTTGELFF. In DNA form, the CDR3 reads TGTGCCAGCAGCCAAGCTCTTAGTGGGACTACCGGGGAGCTGTTTTTT.